Each of the 11 T cell receptor beta chains below was sequenced from the same sample in a study of identical twins. TCRdb called the 5' RACE reads again in MiXCR, with one record for every CDR3 protein. The sample carries 600,000 to 800,000 distinct CDR3 sequences, 21% recorded once. The same data also contributed to another study, on T cells expressing NK-cell markers.

The specimen sequenced was PBMCs. These receptors all stem from a woman aged 18-35 years in good health.

This clonotype appeared many times. The chain carries TRBV20-1 and TRBJ2-2; D is possibly TRBD1 or TRBD2 (5 bases each). The germline V gene encodes CDR1 DFQATT and CDR2 SNEGSKA (reference sequence). The CDR3 length is 13 residues. V gave up 6 bases and J gave up 2 bases, with 10 bases separating them. CDR3 amino acids: CSAPGPNTGELFF. CDR3 DNA: TGCAGTGCGCCGGGACCCAACACCGGGGAGCTGTTTTTT.

Only a few counts were recorded for this clonotype. This chain's CDR3 is CASSLSAGANVLTF. For the CDR3, the DNA is TGTGCCAGCAGTTTGAGTGCGGGGGCCAACGTCCTGACTTTC. The V and J genes are TRBV12-3 or TRBV12-4 and TRBJ2-6; D is unresolved. This CDR3 is 14 amino acids long. Between the trimmed V and J ends, which lost 3 bases and 4 bases, there was a span of 7 bases.

This clonotype has ten or more counts. Its ends do not fully match the called genes, so a read error is possible. The rearrangement uses TRBV6-1 and TRBJ2-1; D uncertain. Germline CDR1 and CDR2: MNHNS and SASEGT. The CDR3 runs to 13 residues. For the CDR3, the DNA is TGTGCCAGCAGTGTAGACCCCTACAATGAGCAGTTCTTT. This translates into CASSVDPYNEQFF.

This clonotype has just a few counts. The CDR3 nucleotides read TGCGCCAGCACCCCTCCTAGCGGTCGAGGAAATGAGCAGTTCTTC. Translation gives CASTPPSGRGNEQFF. The V gene is TRBV5-1, the J gene TRBJ2-1; 7 positions match TRBD2. The CDR3 length is 15 residues. Looked up from germline, CDR1 is SGHRS and CDR2 is YFSETQ. The V gene end was trimmed by 6 bases and the J gene end by 7 bases; junction bases not matched to a gene: 13.

The chain links TRBV11-1 to TRBJ2-1, with D possibly matching TRBD2 (6 bases). This CDR3 has 13 amino acids. With 10 bases removed from V and 1 base from J, the gap between germline ends came to 11 bases. Per the germline V gene, CDR1 is SGHAT and CDR2 is FQDESV (reference sequence). CDR3 loop: CATRDLSYNEQFF. CDR3 nucleotides: TGTGCCACCCGGGACTTATCCTACAATGAGCAGTTCTTC.

This clonotype appeared a few times. The chain couples TRBV11-2 to TRBJ2-6; 12 bases fit TRBD1. With V trimmed by 1 base and J by 2 bases, 3 bases remained unmatched. In germline, CDR1 is SGHAT, CDR2 FQNNGV. The CDR3 is 18 residues long. The CDR3 spells CASSLVGTGGTGANVLTF. The CDR3 nucleotides read TGTGCCAGCAGCTTAGTGGGGACAGGGGGCACTGGGGCCAACGTCCTGACTTTC. Drawing the rest from reference TRBV11-2 and TRBJ2-6, the complete variable domain is EAGVAQSPRYKIIEKRQSVAFWCNPISGHATLYWYQQILGQGPKLLIQFQNNGVVDDSQLPKDRFSAERLKGVDSTLKIQPAKLEDSAVYLCASSLVGTGGTGANVLTFGAGSRLTVL.

This clonotype was counted ten times or more. The rearrangement uses TRBV7-8 and TRBJ2-3, with D unclear. Per the germline V gene, CDR1 is SGHVS and CDR2 is FQNEAQ. The CDR3 totals 13 residues. Deletions cut 5 bases from V and 3 bases from J, with 9 bases between. CDR3 sequence (DNA): TGTGCCAGCAGCCTTCAGGTGACAGATACGCAGTATTTT. Encoded protein: CASSLQVTDTQYF.

This chain uses TRBV6-1 with TRBJ2-7; D is perhaps TRBD2 (5 bases). The length of the CDR3 is 14 residues. Germline V gene lookup returns CDR1 MNHNS and CDR2 SASEGT. V lost 4 bases and J 0 bases, leaving 10 bases between the germline ends. Written as DNA, the CDR3 is TGTGCCAGCAGTGTTTGGGGAGCCTCCTACGAGCAGTACTTC. Translation gives CASSVWGASYEQYF.

This clonotype was seen a few times. V usage is TRBV5-1 and J usage is TRBJ2-3, with a possible D match to TRBD2 (6 bases). V shed 0 bases and J shed 1 base, with 12 bases lying between them. Germline V lookup: CDR1 SGHRS, CDR2 YFSETQ. The CDR3 spans 16 residues. The CDR3 DNA follows: TGCGCCAGCAGCTTGGGGACATCTAGCGGCACAGATACGCAGTATTTT. This gives the protein CASSLGTSSGTDTQYF.

CDR3 in DNA: TGTGCCAGCAGCCCCACCCTCAACAATGAGCAGTTCTTC. It encodes CASSPTLNNEQFF. The chain combines TRBV7-2 with TRBJ2-1; the D is unclear. The CDR3 is 13 amino acids. Germline lookup yields CDR1 SGHTA and CDR2 FQGNSA. Trimming stripped 5 bases from V and 5 bases from J, with 10 bases between.

The chain combines TRBV29-1 with TRBJ2-7, with 13 bases matching TRBD2. Trimming removed 6 bases from V and 11 bases from J; junction bases left unmatched: 13. In germline, CDR1 is SQVTM, CDR2 ANQGSEA. CDR3 length equals 14 residues. The CDR3: CSVRTSGSSGGEYF. CDR3 nucleotides: TGCAGCGTCCGGACTAGCGGGAGTTCGGGGGGGGAGTACTTC.